This T cell receptor beta chain was sequenced for a study of blood T cells in healthy people across ages. Study-wide results and limits: Unsorted PBMC material precluded a definitive naive versus antigen-experienced comparison. It was held that the diversity estimates obtained from one million T cells were underestimates.

With respect to this clonotype: Its antigen is as yet unknown.

Using a J-beta primer mix together with a sample-barcoded 5' primer, a second PCR was run for roughly 6 to 11 cycles. TCRdb recomputed calls from the 5' RACE reads with MiXCR, one row per CDR3 protein. Of about 1.8 million distinct CDR3 sequences listed, roughly 49% are singletons. The length of the CDR3 is 13 residues. Trimming cost V 3 bases and J 8 bases; bases outside gene matches: 4. Germline V gene sequence: CDR1 MGHRA, CDR2 YSYEKL. The material sequenced was blood. The origin of this receptor is a woman aged 40 to 50 in good health. The chain couples TRBV4-1 to TRBJ2-1, with TRBD2 identical over 7 bases. The chain's CDR3 is CASSHFAGDEQFF. CDR3 DNA sequence: TGCGCCAGCAGCCATTTCGCGGGGGATGAGCAGTTCTTC.